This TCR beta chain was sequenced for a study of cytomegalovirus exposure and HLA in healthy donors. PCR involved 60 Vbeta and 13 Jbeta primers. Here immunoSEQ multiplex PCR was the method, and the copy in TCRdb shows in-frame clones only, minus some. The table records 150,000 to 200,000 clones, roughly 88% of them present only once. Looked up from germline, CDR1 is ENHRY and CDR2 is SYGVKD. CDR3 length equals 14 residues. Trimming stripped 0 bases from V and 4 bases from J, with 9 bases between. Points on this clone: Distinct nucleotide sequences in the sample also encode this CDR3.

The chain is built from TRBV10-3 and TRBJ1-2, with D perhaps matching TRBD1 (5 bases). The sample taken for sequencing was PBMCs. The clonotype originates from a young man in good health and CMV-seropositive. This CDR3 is CAISESAGGYGYTF. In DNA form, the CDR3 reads TGTGCCATCAGTGAGTCTGCGGGGGGCTATGGCTACACCTTC.